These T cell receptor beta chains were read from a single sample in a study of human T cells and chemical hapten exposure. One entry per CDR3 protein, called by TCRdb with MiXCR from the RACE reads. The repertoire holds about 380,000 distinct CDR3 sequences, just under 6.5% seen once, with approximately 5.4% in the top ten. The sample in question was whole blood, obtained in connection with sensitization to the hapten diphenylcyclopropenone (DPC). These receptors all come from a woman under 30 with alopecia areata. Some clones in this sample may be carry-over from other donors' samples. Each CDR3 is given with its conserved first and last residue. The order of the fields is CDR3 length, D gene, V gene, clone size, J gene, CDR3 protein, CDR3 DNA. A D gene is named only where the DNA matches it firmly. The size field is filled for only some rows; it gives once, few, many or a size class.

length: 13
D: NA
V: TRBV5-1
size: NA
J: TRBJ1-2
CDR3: CASSRDGEYGYTF
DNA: TGCGCCAGCAGCCGGGACGGGGAATATGGCTACACCTTC

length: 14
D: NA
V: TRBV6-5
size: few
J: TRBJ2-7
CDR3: CASRAWTATDEQYF
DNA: TGTGCCAGCAGGGCCTGGACAGCTACCGACGAGCAGTACTTC

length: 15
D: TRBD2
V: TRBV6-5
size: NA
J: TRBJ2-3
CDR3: CASSRTSGGGDTQYF
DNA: TGTGCCAGCAGCAGGACTAGCGGGGGGGGCGATACGCAGTATTTT

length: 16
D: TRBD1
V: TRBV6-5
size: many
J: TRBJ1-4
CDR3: CASSPGTVPTNEKLFF
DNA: TGTGCCAGCAGCCCCGGGACAGTCCCAACTAATGAAAAACTGTTTTTT

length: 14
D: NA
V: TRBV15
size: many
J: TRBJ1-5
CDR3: CATSRRTENQPQHF
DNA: TGTGCCACCAGCAGGAGGACGGAAAATCAGCCCCAGCATTTT

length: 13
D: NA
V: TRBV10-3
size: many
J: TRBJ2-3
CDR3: CAISGASTDTQYF
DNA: TGTGCCATCAGTGGGGCGAGCACAGATACGCAGTATTTT

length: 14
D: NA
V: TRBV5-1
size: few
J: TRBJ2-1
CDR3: CASRQGYGDNEQFF
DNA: TGCGCCAGCAGACAGGGATACGGTGACAATGAGCAGTTCTTC

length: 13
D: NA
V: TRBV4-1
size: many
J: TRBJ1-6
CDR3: CASHRTPNSPLHF
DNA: TGCGCCAGCCATCGGACACCCAATTCACCCCTCCACTTT

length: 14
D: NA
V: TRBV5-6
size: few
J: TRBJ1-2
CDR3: CASSWDLGARGYTF
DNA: TGTGCCAGCAGCTGGGATTTGGGGGCTCGAGGCTACACCTTC

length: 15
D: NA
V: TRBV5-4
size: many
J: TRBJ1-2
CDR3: CASRSYRDTEYGYTF
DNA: TGTGCCAGCAGAAGTTACCGGGACACTGAATATGGCTACACCTTC

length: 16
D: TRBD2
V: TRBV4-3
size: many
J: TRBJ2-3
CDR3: CASSQMRTSGTDTQYF
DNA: TGCGCCAGCAGCCAGATGAGGACTAGCGGCACAGATACGCAGTATTTT

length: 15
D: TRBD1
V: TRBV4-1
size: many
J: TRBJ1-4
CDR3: CASSRDRAGGEKLFF
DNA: TGCGCCAGCAGCCGGGACAGGGCGGGGGGCGAAAAACTGTTTTTT

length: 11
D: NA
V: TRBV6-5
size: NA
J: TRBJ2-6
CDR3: CASSRSNVLTF
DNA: TGTGCCAGCAGCCGCAGTAACGTCCTGACTTTC

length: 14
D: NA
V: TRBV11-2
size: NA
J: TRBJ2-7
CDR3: CASSLLRGTYAQYF
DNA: TGTGCCAGCAGCTTATTGAGGGGGACCTACGCGCAGTACTTC

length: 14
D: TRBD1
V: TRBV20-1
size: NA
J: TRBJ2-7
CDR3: CSARSGTGAYEQYF
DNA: TGCAGTGCTAGGTCGGGGACAGGGGCCTACGAGCAGTACTTC

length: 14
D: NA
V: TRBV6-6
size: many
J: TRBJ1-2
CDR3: CASSRRGSDYGYTF
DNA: TGTGCCAGCAGTCGGAGGGGAAGTGACTATGGCTACACCTTC

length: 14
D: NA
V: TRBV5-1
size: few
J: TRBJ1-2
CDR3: CASSFQGGEDGYTF
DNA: TGCGCCAGCAGCTTTCAGGGCGGGGAGGATGGCTACACCTTC

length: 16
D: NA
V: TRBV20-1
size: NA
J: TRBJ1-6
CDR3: CSARGTGSSYNSPLHF
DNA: TGCAGTGCTAGAGGAACAGGGAGCTCCTATAATTCACCCCTCCACTTT

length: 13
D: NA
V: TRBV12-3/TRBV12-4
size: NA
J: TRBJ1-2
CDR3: CASSPDSQYGYTF
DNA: TGTGCCAGCAGTCCTGACAGCCAATATGGCTACACCTTC

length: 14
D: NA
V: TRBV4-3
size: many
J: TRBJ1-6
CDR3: CASSQVTYNSPLHF
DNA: TGCGCCAGCAGCCAAGTTACGTATAATTCACCCCTCCACTTT

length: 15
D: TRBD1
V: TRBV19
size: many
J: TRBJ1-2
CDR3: CASSISGTGTYGYTF
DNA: TGTGCCAGTAGTATCTCCGGGACAGGGACCTATGGCTACACCTTC

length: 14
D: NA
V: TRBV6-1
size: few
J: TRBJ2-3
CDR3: CASSEFEAAGTQYF
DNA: TGTGCCAGCAGTGAATTCGAGGCCGCCGGTACGCAGTATTTT

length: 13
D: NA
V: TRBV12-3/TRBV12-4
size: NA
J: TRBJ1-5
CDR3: CASRKWGAQPQHF
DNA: TGTGCCAGCAGAAAGTGGGGGGCCCAGCCCCAGCATTTT

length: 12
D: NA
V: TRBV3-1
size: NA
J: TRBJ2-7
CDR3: CASSQVESEQYF
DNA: TGTGCCAGCAGCCAAGTTGAGTCCGAGCAGTACTTC

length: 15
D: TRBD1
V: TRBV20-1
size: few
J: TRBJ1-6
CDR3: CSAFTGGRYNSPLHF
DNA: TGCAGTGCTTTTACAGGGGGAAGATATAATTCACCCCTCCACTTT

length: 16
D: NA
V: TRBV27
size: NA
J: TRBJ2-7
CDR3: CASSLFFGQLTYEQYF
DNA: TGTGCCAGCAGTTTATTTTTCGGACAGCTCACCTACGAGCAGTACTTC